Presented here are 15 T cell receptor beta chains from one specimen sequenced in a study of T cell responses to AZD1222 COVID-19 vaccine. Produced via immunoSEQ multiplex PCR; TCRdb's table is partial and in-frame only. The sample lists over 150,000 clones, about 93% seen once, with 0.95% to 1.3% in the top ten. Specimen: peripheral blood, collected 28 days after the second dose of the MenACWY control vaccine. Receptors originate from an adult who received the MenACWY meningococcal vaccine as a control.

This chain uses TRBV4-3 with TRBJ1-2; TRBD1 might be the D (6 bases). The germline V and J ends were trimmed by 1 base and 8 bases, with 17 bases remaining between them. The germline V gene has CDR1 LGHNA and CDR2 YSLEER. The CDR3 has 15 residues. The CDR3 reads CASSQGRGAAVGYTF. The CDR3 DNA follows: TGCGCCAGCAGCCAAGGCAGGGGAGCGGCGGTCGGCTACACCTTC.

The chain links TRBV5-1 to TRBJ1-1; 8 bases align to TRBD1. Germline V gene lookup returns CDR1 SGHRS and CDR2 YFSETQ. The CDR3 consists of 15 residues. After removal of 3 bases from V and 1 base from J, the junction contained 5 bases not matched to a gene. The CDR3 DNA reads TGCGCCAGCAGCTCGACAGGGGTCGGGAACACTGAAGCTTTCTTT. It is translated as CASSSTGVGNTEAFF.

The V gene is TRBV6-1, the J gene TRBJ1-1, with unresolved D. The CDR3 is 13 amino acids. Germline V lookup: CDR1 MNHNS, CDR2 SASEGT. Trimming shortened V by 2 bases and J by 2 bases, and 6 bases separated the two germline ends. The CDR3 is CASSENVNTEAFF. As DNA, the CDR3 is TGTGCCAGCAGTGAAAACGTAAACACTGAAGCTTTCTTT.

The chain links TRBV3-1 (or the pseudogene TRBV3-2) to TRBJ1-6; D not certain. The germline V gene has CDR1 LGHDT and CDR2 YNNKEL (reference sequence). The CDR3 runs to 11 residues. Deletions cut 1 base from V and 14 bases from J, with 6 bases between. CDR3 in DNA: TGTGCCAGCAGCCAAGTGGGGTCCCTCCACTTT. It is translated as CASSQVGSLHF.

Only one count was recorded for this clone. CDR3 in amino acids: CASSLVGQEEAFF. CDR3 in DNA: TGTGCCAGCAGTTTAGTGGGACAGGAAGAAGCTTTCTTT. J is TRBJ1-1 and V is TRBV12-3 or TRBV12-4; 8 nucleotides align to TRBD1. V shed 1 base and J 8 bases; nucleotides not matched to a gene: 3. This CDR3 contains 13 residues.

This chain connects TRBV5-1 to TRBJ2-3; TRBD1 aligns across 7 bases. CDR3 length: 16 amino acids. Germline loops: CDR1 SGHRS, CDR2 YFSETQ. Germline trimming cut 0 bases from V and 2 bases from J; bases unmatched to any gene: 6. CDR3 loop: CASSLGTGRLTDTQYF. In DNA form, the CDR3 reads TGCGCCAGCAGCTTGGGGACAGGCCGCCTCACAGATACGCAGTATTTT.

The rearrangement uses TRBV7-2 and TRBJ1-6; D is undetermined. Germline V gene lookup returns CDR1 SGHTA and CDR2 FQGNSA. The CDR3 has 14 residues. V lost 5 bases and J lost 9, with 14 bases in between. CDR3 nucleotide sequence: TGTGCCAGCAGCCCCGATGATAACCCTTCACCCCTCCACTTT. It translates to CASSPDDNPSPLHF.

This clone appeared a single time. V gene TRBV18 combines with J gene TRBJ1-3; no clear D gene. The CDR3 is 16 residues long. Trimming removed 2 bases at V and 0 bases at J, with 11 bases between. Germline CDR1 KGHSH, CDR2 LQKENI. The CDR3 loop reads CASSPSPPLSGNTIYF. CDR3 coding DNA: TGTGCCAGCTCACCATCCCCCCCACTCTCTGGAAACACCATATATTTT. Filled out from reference TRBV18 and TRBJ1-3, the complete variable domain reads NAGVMQNPRHLVRRRGQEARLRCSPMKGHSHVYWYRQLPEEGLKFMVYLQKENIIDESGMPKERFSAEFPKEGPSILRIQQVVRGDSAAYFCASSPSPPLSGNTIYFGEGSWLTVV.

A single count supports this clone. The chain couples TRBV5-1 to TRBJ2-6, with TRBD1 as a possible D gene (6 bases). The V gene's germline CDR1 is SGHRS and CDR2 YFSETQ. The CDR3 has 15 amino acids. V lost 4 bases and J 2 bases, leaving 10 bases between the germline ends. As DNA, the CDR3 is TGCGCCAGCAGCCCGAGGGGGACTGGGGCCAACGTCCTGACTTTC. Protein sequence: CASSPRGTGANVLTF. Full variable domain (rest looked up from reference TRBV5-1 and TRBJ2-6): KAGVTQTPRYLIKTRGQQVTLSCSPISGHRSVSWYQQTPGQGLQFLFEYFSETQRNKGNFPGRFSGRQFSNSRSEMNVSTLELGDSALYLCASSPRGTGANVLTFGAGSRLTVL.

This clone was counted a single time. The chain carries TRBV18 and TRBJ1-1; 7 bases agree with TRBD1. Looked up from germline, CDR1 is KGHSH and CDR2 is LQKENI. The CDR3 is made up of 12 amino acids. The V gene end was trimmed by 8 bases and the J gene end by 3 bases; junction bases not matched to a gene: 3. The CDR3 nucleotides are TGTGCCAGCACGACAGGGTACACTGAAGCTTTCTTT. Its protein product is CASTTGYTEAFF.

The V and J genes are TRBV9 and TRBJ2-3; 8 positions agree with TRBD2. The length of the CDR3 is 17 residues. The germline gives CDR1 SGDLS, CDR2 YYNGEE. J was trimmed by 4 bases and V by 4 bases; bases with no gene match: 14. This chain's CDR3 is CASSPRRPGGQPDTQYF. CDR3 nucleotide sequence: TGTGCCAGCAGCCCCCGGAGGCCGGGGGGGCAGCCAGATACGCAGTATTTT.

This clone was detected only a few times. The gene calls are TRBV2 and TRBJ1-5; 7 nucleotides line up with TRBD1. The CDR3 contains 13 residues. The V gene's germline CDR1 is SNHLY and CDR2 FYNNEI. V lost 7 bases to trimming and J lost 4 bases; unmatched junction nucleotides: 4. The CDR3 nucleotides are TGTGCCAGCACGGGACAGCCAAATCAGCCCCAGCATTTT. It yields the protein CASTGQPNQPQHF.

This clone was seen once. The chain couples TRBV4-2 to TRBJ1-4, with 7 bases fitting TRBD1. Germline values: CDR1 LGHNA, CDR2 YNFKEQ. Germline trimming cut 5 bases from V and 1 base from J; bases unmatched to any gene: 4. The CDR3 consists of 15 residues. The CDR3 DNA is TGTGCCAGCAGCGTTCGACAGGGAACTAATGAAAAACTGTTTTTT. Its translation: CASSVRQGTNEKLFF.

The rearrangement uses TRBV7-6 and TRBJ2-1; D possibly corresponds to TRBD2 (5 bases). Trimming took 6 bases from V and 4 from J, leaving 16 bases between them. Germline V gene sequence: CDR1 SGHVS, CDR2 FNYEAQ. The CDR3 consists of 15 residues. CDR3 in DNA: TGTGCCAGCAGGAAGCGGACCGATACTTACAATGAGCAGTTCTTC. Translation gives CASRKRTDTYNEQFF.

The chain joins TRBV18 to TRBJ1-2; D is possibly TRBD1 (5 bases). Trimming shortened V by 2 bases and J by 2 bases, and 18 bases separated the two germline ends. Germline CDR1 reads KGHSH; CDR2 reads LQKENI. The CDR3 has 17 residues. The CDR3 loop is CASSPGSGTQANYGYTF. The CDR3 DNA reads TGTGCCAGCTCACCAGGCTCGGGGACCCAAGCGAACTATGGCTACACCTTC.